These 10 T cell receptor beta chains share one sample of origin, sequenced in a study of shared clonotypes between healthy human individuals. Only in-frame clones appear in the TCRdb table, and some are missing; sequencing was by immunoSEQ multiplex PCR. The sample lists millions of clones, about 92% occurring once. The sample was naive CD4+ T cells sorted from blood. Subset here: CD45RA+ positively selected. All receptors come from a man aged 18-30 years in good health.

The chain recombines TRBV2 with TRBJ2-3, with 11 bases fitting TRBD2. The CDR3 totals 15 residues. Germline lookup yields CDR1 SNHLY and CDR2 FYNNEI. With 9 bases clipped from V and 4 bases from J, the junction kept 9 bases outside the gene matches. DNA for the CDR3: TGTGCCAGTAGCCAGGGACTAGCGGTGGCAGATACGCAGTATTTT. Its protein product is CASSQGLAVADTQYF.

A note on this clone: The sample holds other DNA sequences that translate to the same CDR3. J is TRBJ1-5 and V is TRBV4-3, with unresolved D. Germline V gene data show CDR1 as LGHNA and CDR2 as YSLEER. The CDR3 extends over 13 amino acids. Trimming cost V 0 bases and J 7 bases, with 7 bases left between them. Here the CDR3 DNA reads TGCGCCAGCAGCCAAGACAGAGGGCAGCCCCAGCATTTT. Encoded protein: CASSQDRGQPQHF.

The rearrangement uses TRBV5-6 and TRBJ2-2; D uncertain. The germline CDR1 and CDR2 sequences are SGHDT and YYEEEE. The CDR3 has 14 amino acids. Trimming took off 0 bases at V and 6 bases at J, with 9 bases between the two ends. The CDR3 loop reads CASSLGGNPGELFF. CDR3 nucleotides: TGTGCCAGCAGCTTGGGTGGGAATCCCGGGGAGCTGTTTTTT.

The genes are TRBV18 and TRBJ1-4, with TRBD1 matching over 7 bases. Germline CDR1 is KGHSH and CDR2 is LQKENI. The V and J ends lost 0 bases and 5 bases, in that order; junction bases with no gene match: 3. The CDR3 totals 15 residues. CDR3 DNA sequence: TGTGCCAGCTCACCACCGGGGACAGCAAATGAAAAACTGTTTTTT. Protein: CASSPPGTANEKLFF.

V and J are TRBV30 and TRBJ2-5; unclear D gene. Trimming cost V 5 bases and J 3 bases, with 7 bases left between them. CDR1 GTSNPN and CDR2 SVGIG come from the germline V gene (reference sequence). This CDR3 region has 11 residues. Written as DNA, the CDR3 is TGTGCCTGGGCCGGCAAAGAGACCCAGTACTTC. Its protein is CAWAGKETQYF. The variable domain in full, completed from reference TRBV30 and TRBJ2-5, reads SQTIHQWPATLVQPVGSPLSLECTVEGTSNPNLYWYRQAAGRGLQLLFYSVGIGQISSEVPQNLSASRPQDRQFILSSKKLLLSDSGFYLCAWAGKETQYFGPGTRLLVL.

The CDR3 nucleotides read TGTGCCACCGGGGCCCACCTGAGCTCGTACGAGCAGTACTTC. Translation: CATGAHLSSYEQYF. The chain joins TRBV10-3 to TRBJ2-7; D may correspond to TRBD1 or TRBD2 (5 bases each). V was shortened by 10 bases and J by 4 bases, with 20 bases between the two germline ends. This CDR3 spans 14 amino acids. Germline CDR1 reads ENHRY; CDR2 reads SYGVKD.

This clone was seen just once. This chain's CDR3 is CASSPRGGPDYEQYF. CDR3 in DNA: TGTGCCAGCAGCCCCAGGGGCGGCCCTGACTACGAGCAGTACTTC. The chain combines TRBV5-4 with TRBJ2-7; weak D call: TRBD1 (6 bases). V dropped 4 bases and J dropped 3 bases, with 17 bases sitting between them. CDR1 and CDR2 (germline): SGHNT, YYREEE (reference sequence). The CDR3 has 15 residues. Complete variable domain (other parts from reference TRBV5-4 and TRBJ2-7): ETGVTQSPTHLIKTRGQQVTLRCSSQSGHNTVSWYQQALGQGPQFIFQYYREEENGRGNFPPRFSGLQFPNYSSELNVNALELDDSALYLCASSPRGGPDYEQYFGPGTRLTVT.

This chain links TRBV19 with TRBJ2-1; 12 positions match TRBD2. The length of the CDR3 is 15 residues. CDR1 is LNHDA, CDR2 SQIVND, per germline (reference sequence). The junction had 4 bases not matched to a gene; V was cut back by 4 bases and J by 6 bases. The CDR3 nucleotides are TGTGCCAGTAGTAGGCTAGCGGGAGGGCTCAATGAGCAGTTCTTC. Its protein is CASSRLAGGLNEQFF.

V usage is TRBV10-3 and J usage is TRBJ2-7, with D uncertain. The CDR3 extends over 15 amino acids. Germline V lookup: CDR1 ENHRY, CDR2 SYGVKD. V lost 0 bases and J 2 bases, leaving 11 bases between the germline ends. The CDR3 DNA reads TGTGCCATCAGTGAGTCCGGTGACGGACCCTACGAGCAGTACTTC. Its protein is CAISESGDGPYEQYF.

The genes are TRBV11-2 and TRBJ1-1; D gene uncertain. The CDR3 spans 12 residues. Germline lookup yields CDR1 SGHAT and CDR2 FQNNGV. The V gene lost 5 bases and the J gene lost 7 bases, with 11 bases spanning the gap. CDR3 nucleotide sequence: TGTGCCAGCAGCCAGCACCCAAATGAAGCTTTCTTT. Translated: CASSQHPNEAFF.